This T cell receptor beta chain was identified in a study of blood T cell repertoires in COVID-19. The V segment lost 5 bases and the J segment 3 bases; nucleotides outside the gene matches: 6. In germline, CDR1 is MDHEN, CDR2 SYDVKM. This CDR3 contains 15 residues. As processed by the authors: It was from reference gene primer amplification that nucleated cell counts were estimated. Some clones are missing from TCRdb's copy, which holds only in-frame ones; the method was immunoSEQ multiplex PCR. Clone size and V and J calls were adopted from that table, with D and trimming inferred from the DNA. The repertoire holds approximately 360,000 clones, with around 92% as singletons.

V gene TRBV28 combines with J gene TRBJ1-5; 8 nucleotides agree with TRBD1. This TCR was sampled from a man in his forties with acute or convalescent COVID-19. The sample was peripheral blood. CDR3 in amino acids: CASSPRTGNNQPQHF. The CDR3 DNA sequence: TGTGCCAGCAGTCCGCGGACAGGGAACAATCAGCCCCAGCATTTT.